Listed here are 13 T cell receptor beta chains from one sample, sequenced in a study of cytomegalovirus exposure and HLA in healthy donors. Primers included in the PCR were 60 Vbeta and 13 Jbeta primers. Libraries were prepared by immunoSEQ multiplex PCR; TCRdb keeps only in-frame clonotypes and omits some of them. Altogether tens of thousands of clones are present, just under 80% being singletons, with the ten largest covering 4% to 5.5%. Sequenced material: PBMCs. The receptor source for this set is a male donor in good health and CMV-seropositive.

The DNA for the CDR3 is TGTGCCAGCAGCTACAGGGGCGACCTGTATGGCTACACCTTC. Protein: CASSYRGDLYGYTF. V gene TRBV28 combines with J gene TRBJ1-2; the match to TRBD1 covers 7 bases. CDR3 length equals 14 residues. Germline lookup yields CDR1 MDHEN and CDR2 SYDVKM. Trimming removed 6 bases from V and 5 bases from J; junction bases left unmatched: 9.

This chain joins TRBV5-1 and TRBJ2-2; perhaps TRBD2 as D (5 bases). From germline, CDR1 is SGHRS and CDR2 YFSETQ. Trimming took 7 bases from V and 7 from J, leaving 17 bases between them. CDR3 size: 14 residues. The DNA for the CDR3 is TGCGCCAGCCGCGAGGGCAGAGCTGACGGGGAGCTGTTTTTT. It encodes CASREGRADGELFF. Looking up the rest from reference TRBV5-1 and TRBJ2-2 gives the full variable domain: KAGVTQTPRYLIKTRGQQVTLSCSPISGHRSVSWYQQTPGQGLQFLFEYFSETQRNKGNFPGRFSGRQFSNSRSEMNVSTLELGDSALYLCASREGRADGELFFGEGSRLTVL.

The chain combines TRBV5-5 with TRBJ1-1, with D perhaps TRBD1 (5 bases). Germline CDR1 SGHKS, CDR2 YYEKEE (reference sequence). V shed 1 base and J shed 1 base, with 8 bases lying between them. The CDR3 covers 14 residues. The CDR3 protein is CASSLLGRNTEAFF. The DNA for the CDR3 is TGTGCCAGCAGCTTGCTGGGGCGGAACACTGAAGCTTTCTTT.

The genes are TRBV30 and TRBJ2-7; D might be TRBD2 (6 bases). Germline V gene sequence: CDR1 GTSNPN, CDR2 SVGIG (reference sequence). Trimming cost V 5 bases and J 3 bases, with 14 bases left between them. This CDR3 spans 13 amino acids. CDR3 residues: CAWSGSGSYEQYF. CDR3 coding DNA: TGTGCCTGGTCGGGGTCCGGGAGCTACGAGCAGTACTTC.

The rearrangement uses TRBV14 and TRBJ1-1; tentative D call: TRBD1 (5 bases). This CDR3 is 12 amino acids long. V was trimmed by 6 bases and J by 3 bases, leaving 8 bases between them. CDR1 is SGHDN and CDR2 is FVKESK in the germline V gene. The CDR3 bases are TGTGCCAGCAGTCCAGGGTACACTGAAGCTTTCTTT. This encodes CASSPGYTEAFF.

The rearrangement joins TRBV19 to TRBJ2-1; D is perhaps TRBD1 (5 bases). The CDR3 loop spans 14 amino acids. V was pared by 4 bases and J by 7 bases, with 14 bases between. Germline values: CDR1 LNHDA, CDR2 SQIVND (reference sequence). CDR3 loop: CASSRGGAENEQFF. The CDR3 coding sequence is TGTGCCAGTAGTAGGGGCGGAGCTGAGAATGAGCAGTTCTTC.

The gene calls are TRBV25-1 and TRBJ1-2; no reliable D call. The germline gives CDR1 MGHDK, CDR2 SYGVNS. Trimming shortened V by 3 bases and J by 4 bases, and 15 bases separated the two germline ends. This CDR3 is built from 15 residues. CDR3 bases: TGTGCCAGCAGTGATGGTGCCGCGGATATCTATGGCTACACCTTC. Amino acids: CASSDGAADIYGYTF.

V is TRBV11-2 and J is TRBJ1-6; the D gene is possibly TRBD1 (5 bases). CDR1 is SGHAT, CDR2 FQNNGV, per germline. There are 17 residues in the CDR3. Trimming removed 4 bases at V and 7 bases at J, with 20 bases between. The CDR3 DNA sequence: TGTGCCAGCAGCTCCGGGGGAGGGGCTCCCGGGAATTCACCCCTCCACTTT. This sequence encodes CASSSGGGAPGNSPLHF.

This sequence joins TRBV4-1 and TRBJ1-4; 7 nucleotides line up with TRBD1. The ends lost 5 bases at V and 3 bases at J; junction bases unmatched: 3. The CDR3 is 14 amino acids. Per germline, CDR1 MGHRA and CDR2 YSYEKL. CDR3 in amino acids: CASSYQGANEKLFF. In nucleotides, the CDR3 is TGCGCCAGCAGCTACCAGGGGGCTAATGAAAAACTGTTTTTT.

This chain links TRBV6-1 with TRBJ2-1; 13 bases line up with TRBD2. The trim removed 10 bases at V and 6 bases at J, leaving 6 bases unmatched. Germline CDR1 and CDR2: MNHNS and SASEGT. The CDR3 totals 14 residues. In nucleotides, the CDR3 is TGTGCCACGTCTGGACTAGCGGGAGCCAATGAGCAGTTCTTC. Its protein product is CATSGLAGANEQFF.

The chain employs TRBV30 and TRBJ2-7; the D gene is possibly TRBD2 (6 bases). Trimming removed 3 bases at V and 2 bases at J, with 14 bases between. The CDR3 runs to 14 residues. Germline lookup yields CDR1 GTSNPN and CDR2 SVGIG (reference sequence). CDR3 in DNA: TGTGCCTGGAGCCGGGACTCCTTAACCTACGAGCAGTACTTC. Protein: CAWSRDSLTYEQYF.

The chain carries TRBV29-1 and TRBJ2-5; 7 positions match TRBD1. The J call is in doubt because the DNA end fits TRBJ2-7 better. Germline values: CDR1 SQVTM, CDR2 ANQGSEA. CDR3 length: 13 residues. The DNA of the CDR3 is TGCAGCGTAGACTCCGGGACAGACTACGAGCAGTACTTC. Translated, it gives CSVDSGTDYEQYF.

Only one count was recorded for this clone. The rearrangement links TRBV28 to TRBJ1-5; 7 bases line up with TRBD1. The V segment lost 5 bases and the J segment 1 base; nucleotides outside the gene matches: 17. The CDR3 spans 19 residues. CDR1 MDHEN and CDR2 SYDVKM come from the germline V gene. CDR3 protein: CASSDFRVFRDRSNQPQHF. The CDR3 bases are TGTGCCAGCAGTGATTTCCGGGTGTTCCGGGACAGAAGCAATCAGCCCCAGCATTTT. Full variable domain (rest looked up from reference TRBV28 and TRBJ1-5): DVKVTQSSRYLVKRTGEKVFLECVQDMDHENMFWYRQDPGLGLRLIYFSYDVKMKEKGDIPEGYSVSREKKERFSLILESASTNQTSMYLCASSDFRVFRDRSNQPQHFGDGTRLSIL.